What follows are 10 T cell receptor beta chains derived from one specimen sequenced in a study of vaccination effects on CD4 cells after COVID-19. The ViraFEST assay expanded antigen-specific CD4+ T cells with viral peptide pools before sequencing. With 10 days of culture completed, CD4+ T cells were isolated. Every participant took two doses of the BNT162b2 or mRNA-1273 vaccine. Using immunoSEQ multiplex PCR, the repertoire was profiled, and TCRdb retains in-frame clones only, with some absent. Among almost 30,000 clones, 74% were seen once, and the ten largest hold 17%. The antigens these receptors bind are not known. The sample in question was CD4+ T cells from PBMCs cultured with HCoV-OC43 spike peptides, obtained after COVID-19 vaccination. Described subset: HCoV-OC43 spike overlapping peptide pool stimulation. These receptors were obtained from a human donor who received a COVID-19 vaccine.

The gene calls are TRBV18 and TRBJ1-1; D ambiguous. Germline CDR1 and CDR2: KGHSH and LQKENI. Trimming took off 1 base at V and 0 bases at J, with 6 bases between the two ends. The CDR3 is 14 amino acids. The CDR3 DNA is TGTGCCAGCTCACCACAGGTCCTGAACACTGAAGCTTTCTTT. Its translation: CASSPQVLNTEAFF.

The V call is TRBV7-8, the J call TRBJ2-7; D perhaps matches TRBD2 (5 bases). CDR3 size: 20 residues. V was trimmed by 3 bases and J by 1 base, leaving 28 bases between them. The V gene's germline CDR1 is SGHVS and CDR2 FQNEAQ. This CDR3 reads CASSFDTIRFSGDLSYEQYF. Here the CDR3 DNA reads TGTGCCAGCAGCTTCGACACCATTCGTTTCAGCGGCGATTTATCCTACGAGCAGTACTTC.

This chain joins TRBV27 and TRBJ1-6; D ambiguous. Per the germline V gene, CDR1 is MNHEY and CDR2 is SMNVEV (reference sequence). This CDR3 region has 14 residues. V lost 6 bases, J lost 4 bases, and 10 bases lay in between. CDR3 sequence reads: CASSEGYYNSPLHF. CDR3 coding DNA: TGTGCCAGCAGCGAGGGATATTATAATTCACCCCTCCACTTT.

This sequence joins TRBV5-1 and TRBJ1-6; maybe TRBD1 (6 bases). The CDR3 extends over 15 amino acids. V was pared by 3 bases and J by 6 bases, with 13 bases between. In germline, CDR1 is SGHRS, CDR2 YFSETQ. The CDR3 region has the DNA TGCGCCAGCAGCTGGAGGGGGTCGGGTAATTCACCCCTCCACTTT. Protein sequence: CASSWRGSGNSPLHF. The entire variable domain, with the rest obtained from reference TRBV5-1 and TRBJ1-6, is as follows: KAGVTQTPRYLIKTRGQQVTLSCSPISGHRSVSWYQQTPGQGLQFLFEYFSETQRNKGNFPGRFSGRQFSNSRSEMNVSTLELGDSALYLCASSWRGSGNSPLHFGNGTRLTVT.

This clone has just a few counts. In nucleotides, the CDR3 is TGTGCCAGCAGTTATGGGGACCGCAATCAGCCCCAGCATTTT. It is translated as CASSYGDRNQPQHF. The chain is built from TRBV27 and TRBJ1-5, with D possibly TRBD1 on 5 matching bases. With 4 bases removed from V and 2 bases from J, the gap between germline ends came to 9 bases. This CDR3 is built from 14 residues. Germline CDR1 MNHEY, CDR2 SMNVEV (reference sequence).

The chain employs TRBV20-1 and TRBJ2-3; D not certain. CDR1 and CDR2 from the germline V gene are DFQATT and SNEGSKA (reference sequence). The CDR3 contains 11 residues. Trimming shortened V by 6 bases and J by 5 bases, and 9 bases separated the two germline ends. CDR3 sequence reads: CSAPVGDTQYF. CDR3 bases: TGCAGTGCGCCAGTTGGAGATACGCAGTATTTT.

V usage is TRBV4-2 and J usage is TRBJ2-7; D is ambiguous. This CDR3 is 17 amino acids long. CDR1 and CDR2 from the germline V gene are LGHNA and YNFKEQ. V lost 0 bases to trimming and J lost 4 bases, with 19 bases between them. The CDR3 region is CASSQDQRQTNGYEQYF. In DNA, the CDR3 is TGTGCCAGCAGCCAAGACCAGCGACAAACGAACGGGTACGAGCAGTACTTC.

J is TRBJ1-6 and V is TRBV19; 10 bases fit TRBD1. Unmatched junction bases numbered 11, after V lost 3 bases and J lost 3 bases. The CDR3 has 19 residues. Per the germline V gene, CDR1 is LNHDA and CDR2 is SQIVND (reference sequence). The CDR3 reads CASSIGLRQGAIYNSPLHF. As DNA, the CDR3 is TGTGCCAGTAGTATCGGACTGAGACAGGGGGCAATCTATAATTCACCCCTCCACTTT. Full variable domain (rest looked up from reference TRBV19 and TRBJ1-6): DGGITQSPKYLFRKEGQNVTLSCEQNLNHDAMYWYRQDPGQGLRLIYYSQIVNDFQKGDIAEGYSVSREKKESFPLTVTSAQKNPTAFYLCASSIGLRQGAIYNSPLHFGNGTRLTVT.

This clone was counted a single time. The rearrangement uses TRBV6-2 or TRBV6-3 and TRBJ2-5, with 11 bases fitting TRBD1. The CDR3 spans 16 residues. Per the germline V gene, CDR1 is MNHEY and CDR2 is SVGEGT. V shed 6 bases and J 2 bases; nucleotides not matched to a gene: 8. CDR3 in DNA: TGTGCCAGCAGCCACAGGACAGGGGGCTGGCAAGAGACCCAGTACTTC. Protein product: CASSHRTGGWQETQYF.

This clone was observed once. The chain combines TRBV6-2 or TRBV6-3 with TRBJ1-5; TRBD1 matches at 7 bases. The CDR3 covers 13 residues. The V gene end was trimmed by 4 bases and the J gene end by 6 bases; junction bases not matched to a gene: 3. CDR1 and CDR2 from the germline V gene are MNHEY and SVGEGT. The CDR3 sequence: CASSWTGSQPQHF. CDR3 bases: TGTGCCAGCAGTTGGACAGGTAGTCAGCCCCAGCATTTT.